One sample yielded the 29 T cell receptor beta chains listed below, sequenced in a study of T cell responses to AZD1222 COVID-19 vaccine. Sequencing used immunoSEQ multiplex PCR; TCRdb keeps in-frame clones, though not all of them. The repertoire has 20,000 to 30,000 clones, about 90% of them found once; the top ten carry 2.5% to 3%. Sample: peripheral blood, taken 28 days after the second AZD1222 dose. Receptors were obtained from an adult who received the AZD1222 COVID-19 vaccine.

The V gene is TRBV23-1, the J gene TRBJ2-4; D not certain. TRBV23-1 is designated an ORF whose function remains uncertain. This CDR3 has 15 residues. The germline V and J ends were trimmed by 8 bases and 1 base, with 15 bases remaining between them. The chain's CDR3 is CASESAGSAKNIQYF. The CDR3 nucleotides read TGCGCCAGCGAGTCGGCCGGGTCGGCCAAAAACATTCAGTACTTC.

This clone was detected only once. V gene TRBV12-3 or TRBV12-4 combines with J gene TRBJ1-5, with D maybe TRBD1 (5 bases). CDR3 length: 12 residues. Trimming cost V 7 bases and J 6 bases, with 10 bases left between them. In nucleotides, the CDR3 is TGTGCCAGCAATTCGGGGGGTCAGCCCCAGCATTTT. Its protein is CASNSGGQPQHF.

The genes are TRBV3-1 (or the pseudogene TRBV3-2) and TRBJ2-7; 7 bases map to TRBD1. Looked up from germline, CDR1 is LGHDT and CDR2 is YNNKEL (reference sequence). V lost 4 bases to trimming and J lost 2 bases; unmatched junction nucleotides: 5. This CDR3 has 14 amino acids. CDR3 coding DNA: TGTGCCAGCAGCCCAAAGACAGGGCCCTACGAGCAGTACTTC. Amino acids: CASSPKTGPYEQYF.

V is TRBV6-6 and J is TRBJ1-4, with D maybe TRBD1 (6 bases). The germline CDR1 and CDR2 sequences are MNHNY and SVGAGI (reference sequence). This CDR3 is 14 amino acids long. V was trimmed by 5 bases and J by 8 bases, leaving 15 bases between them. The CDR3 DNA follows: TGTGCCAGCAGTCAGACCAGAGGGGGGGAAAAACTGTTTTTT. This translates into CASSQTRGGEKLFF.

This clone was counted only a few times. The chain couples TRBV11-2 to TRBJ1-2; D unresolved. CDR3 length equals 15 residues. Germline lookup yields CDR1 SGHAT and CDR2 FQNNGV. V lost 1 base, J lost 7 bases, and 16 bases lay in between. CDR3 loop: CASSLGAGKLGGYTF. The CDR3 DNA follows: TGTGCCAGCAGCTTAGGTGCCGGGAAGCTCGGTGGCTACACCTTC. The full variable domain, completed using reference TRBV11-2 and TRBJ1-2, is EAGVAQSPRYKIIEKRQSVAFWCNPISGHATLYWYQQILGQGPKLLIQFQNNGVVDDSQLPKDRFSAERLKGVDSTLKIQPAKLEDSAVYLCASSLGAGKLGGYTFGSGTRLTVV.

The chain recombines TRBV3-1 (or the pseudogene TRBV3-2) with TRBJ1-4; TRBD1 aligns across 7 bases. Germline-derived CDR1 and CDR2 are LGHDT and YNNKEL (reference sequence). Germline trimming cut 0 bases from V and 8 bases from J; bases unmatched to any gene: 6. The CDR3 totals 15 residues. This CDR3 reads CASSQDTGEWEKLFF. DNA for the CDR3: TGTGCCAGCAGCCAAGACACAGGGGAGTGGGAAAAACTGTTTTTT.

The chain is built from TRBV9 and TRBJ1-1; D is ambiguous. In germline, CDR1 is SGDLS, CDR2 YYNGEE. V lost 2 bases, J lost 2 bases, and 10 bases lay in between. The CDR3 is made up of 14 amino acids. CDR3: CASSVDRLNTEAFF. For the CDR3, the DNA is TGTGCCAGCAGCGTTGACCGACTAAACACTGAAGCTTTCTTT.

The gene calls are TRBV9 and TRBJ1-4, with TRBD1 matching 7 bases. V shed 2 bases and J 4 bases; nucleotides not matched to a gene: 5. CDR3 length equals 15 residues. CDR1 and CDR2 from the germline V gene are SGDLS and YYNGEE. DNA for the CDR3: TGTGCCAGCAGCGTCGGGACAGTCGGTAATGAAAAACTGTTTTTT. It specifies CASSVGTVGNEKLFF.

CDR3 protein: CASSLEVADTQYF. The CDR3 DNA is TGTGCCAGCAGCTTAGAAGTCGCAGATACGCAGTATTTT. The chain recombines TRBV7-2 with TRBJ2-3; the D is unclear. V lost 1 base to trimming and J lost 4 bases, with 6 bases between them. Germline assignment: CDR1 SGHTA and CDR2 FQGNSA. The CDR3 runs to 13 residues. Looking up the rest from reference TRBV7-2 and TRBJ2-3 gives the full variable domain: GAGVSQSPSNKVTEKGKDVELRCDPISGHTALYWYRQSLGQGLEFLIYFQGNSAPDKSGLPSDRFSAERTGGSVSTLTIQRTQQEDSAVYLCASSLEVADTQYFGPGTRLTVL.

This clone was seen once. V is TRBV7-9 and J is TRBJ2-1; possibly TRBD1 for D (6 bases). There are 13 residues in the CDR3. The germline V gene encodes CDR1 SEHNR and CDR2 FQNEAQ (reference sequence). Trimming removed 7 bases at V and 5 bases at J, with 12 bases between. This CDR3 reads CASTLTGDNEQFF. CDR3 sequence (DNA): TGTGCCAGCACCTTGACAGGCGACAATGAGCAGTTCTTC. The whole variable domain, filled in from reference TRBV7-9 and TRBJ2-1, reads DTGVSQNPRHKITKRGQNVTFRCDPISEHNRLYWYRQTLGQGPEFLTYFQNEAQLEKSRLLSDRFSAERPKGSFSTLEIQRTEQGDSAMYLCASTLTGDNEQFFGPGTRLTVL.

This sequence joins TRBV7-2 and TRBJ1-5; a weak D match, TRBD1 (6 bases). CDR3 length: 14 amino acids. Trimming left V 5 bases short and J 7 bases short, with 15 bases between. The germline gives CDR1 SGHTA, CDR2 FQGNSA. CDR3: CASSLTGQGQPQHF. The CDR3 coding sequence is TGTGCCAGCAGCCTCACAGGGCAGGGGCAGCCCCAGCATTTT.

The rearrangement joins TRBV5-1 to TRBJ2-5, with D perhaps TRBD1 (6 bases). Germline CDR1 and CDR2: SGHRS and YFSETQ. V dropped 0 bases and J dropped 1 base, with 13 bases sitting between them. The CDR3 is 16 amino acids. CDR3 in DNA: TGCGCCAGCAGCTTGGGGCAGGGGTTGGGCCAAGAGACCCAGTACTTC. Translating gives CASSLGQGLGQETQYF.

V and J are TRBV2 and TRBJ2-5; possibly TRBD1 or TRBD2 for D (5 bases each). The germline CDR1 and CDR2 sequences are SNHLY and FYNNEI. Trimming pared 1 base from V and 5 bases from J, leaving 14 bases between. The CDR3 runs to 15 residues. The CDR3 DNA sequence: TGTGCCAGCAGTGAAGTTTGGGGGTTGGGGGAGACCCAGTACTTC. Protein product: CASSEVWGLGETQYF.

The chain links TRBV6-5 to TRBJ1-6; TRBD1 matches 9 bases. J gave up 7 bases and V 6 bases, and 4 bases lay outside the gene matches. The CDR3 is made up of 14 amino acids. Germline loops: CDR1 MNHEY, CDR2 SVGAGI. CDR3 coding DNA: TGTGCCAGCAGACAGGGGGCGAGGAATTCACCCCTCCACTTT. Protein: CASRQGARNSPLHF.

The chain recombines TRBV6-1 with TRBJ1-1; D unresolved. From germline, CDR1 is MNHNS and CDR2 SASEGT. V lost 0 bases and J 10 bases, leaving 18 bases between the germline ends. This CDR3 contains 15 residues. CDR3 DNA sequence: TGTGCCAGCAGTGAAGCGAGAGCCTCCGGTGGGCGAGCTTTCTTT. It codes for CASSEARASGGRAFF.

This chain joins TRBV7-9 and TRBJ1-6; D not certain. Germline CDR1 and CDR2: SEHNR and FQNEAQ (reference sequence). The V end was cut by 7 bases, the J end by 9 bases, with 13 bases between. The CDR3 runs 13 residues. Here the CDR3 reads CASTGEGLSPLHF. The CDR3 nucleotides read TGTGCCAGCACCGGGGAAGGTCTTTCACCCCTCCACTTT.

The gene calls are TRBV5-1 and TRBJ1-1; 9 bases are shared with TRBD1. Per the germline V gene, CDR1 is SGHRS and CDR2 is YFSETQ. After removal of 4 bases from V and 1 base from J, the junction contained 11 bases not matched to a gene. The CDR3 extends over 17 amino acids. CDR3 loop: CASSRKKTGGENTEAFF. Here the CDR3 DNA reads TGCGCCAGCAGCCGAAAGAAGACAGGGGGTGAGAACACTGAAGCTTTCTTT.

The chain links TRBV2 to TRBJ2-4; tentatively, D is TRBD1 (6 bases). Germline V CDR1 and CDR2: SNHLY, FYNNEI. V lost 6 bases and J lost 10, with 16 bases in between. The CDR3 has 13 amino acids. The CDR3 region is CASRWGREGIQYF. The CDR3 DNA reads as TGTGCCAGCAGGTGGGGGCGCGAGGGGATTCAGTACTTC.

The rearrangement links TRBV5-4 to TRBJ2-7; 7 bases are a match to TRBD1. V dropped 3 bases and J dropped 3; count of bases not matched to a gene: 9. The CDR3 sequence is 15 residues long. The germline gives CDR1 SGHNT, CDR2 YYREEE (reference sequence). The CDR3: CASSSRSRDSYEQYF. The CDR3 DNA sequence: TGTGCCAGCAGCTCCAGGTCCCGGGACAGCTACGAGCAGTACTTC.

The chain carries TRBV27 and TRBJ2-7; 7 bases match TRBD1. Per the germline V gene, CDR1 is MNHEY and CDR2 is SMNVEV (reference sequence). This CDR3 contains 14 residues. The V gene end was trimmed by 4 bases and the J gene end by 2 bases; junction bases not matched to a gene: 5. The CDR3 is CASSSGQVPYEQYF. The CDR3 DNA is TGTGCCAGCAGTTCCGGACAGGTTCCCTACGAGCAGTACTTC.

The chain recombines TRBV10-3 with TRBJ2-7; no firm D call. Germline values: CDR1 ENHRY, CDR2 SYGVKD. The CDR3 spans 12 residues. Trimming shortened V by 2 bases and J by 3 bases, and 5 bases separated the two germline ends. DNA for the CDR3: TGTGCCATCAGTGAGGACAACTACGAGCAGTACTTC. Its translation: CAISEDNYEQYF.

This sequence joins TRBV7-8 and TRBJ2-1; TRBD2 agrees at 10 bases. The CDR3 covers 16 residues. The V gene end was trimmed by 5 bases and the J gene end by 6 bases; junction bases not matched to a gene: 10. Germline V CDR1 and CDR2: SGHVS, FQNEAQ. CDR3 sequence (DNA): TGTGCCAGCAGCAAGCTAGCGGGGGTAGGACTCAATGAGCAGTTCTTC. The encoded protein is CASSKLAGVGLNEQFF.

DNA for the CDR3: TGTGCCGGGTCGACAGTTAACACCGGGGAGCTGTTTTTT. Translation: CAGSTVNTGELFF. The genes are TRBV6-5 and TRBJ2-2; TRBD1 might be the D (5 bases). Trimming left V 11 bases short and J 2 bases short, with 12 bases between. The germline CDR1 and CDR2 sequences are MNHEY and SVGAGI. The CDR3 totals 13 residues.

The rearrangement uses TRBV5-6 and TRBJ1-2, with D unclear. The V end lost 4 bases, the J end lost 8 bases, and 12 bases lay between the germline ends. The CDR3 is made up of 12 amino acids. Germline CDR1 reads SGHDT; CDR2 reads YYEEEE. The CDR3 reads CASSPGLAGYTF. The CDR3 coding sequence is TGTGCCAGCAGCCCTGGACTTGCCGGCTACACCTTC.

This CDR3 is CASSPPVRARNTEAFF. CDR3 DNA: TGTGCCAGCAGCCCCCCGGTACGGGCCCGGAACACTGAAGCTTTCTTT. This sequence joins TRBV3-1 (or the pseudogene TRBV3-2) and TRBJ1-1; no firm D call. The CDR3 contains 16 residues. CDR1 and CDR2 (germline): LGHDT, YNNKEL (reference sequence). V lost 4 bases and J lost 1, with 16 bases in between.

The CDR3 region is CASSLMIGGLSYEQYF. CDR3 DNA: TGTGCCAGCAGCTTAATGATTGGGGGGCTTAGCTACGAGCAGTACTTC. The V gene is TRBV11-2, the J gene TRBJ2-7; either TRBD1 or TRBD2 may fit D (6 bases each). CDR1 is SGHAT, CDR2 FQNNGV, per germline. The CDR3 is 16 amino acids. The V and J ends lost 2 bases and 3 bases respectively, with 17 bases between them.

The chain links TRBV5-1 to TRBJ2-2; D is ambiguous. V was shortened by 3 bases and J by 1 base, with 7 bases between the two germline ends. Germline values: CDR1 SGHRS, CDR2 YFSETQ. This CDR3 comprises 14 residues. The DNA for the CDR3 is TGCGCCAGCAGCTACAGAGAGAACACCGGGGAGCTGTTTTTT. It is translated as CASSYRENTGELFF.

V gene TRBV6-5 combines with J gene TRBJ2-7; D might be TRBD2 (6 bases). Looked up from germline, CDR1 is MNHEY and CDR2 is SVGAGI. V was cut by 6 bases and J by 1 base, with 16 bases left in between. CDR3 size: 15 residues. The CDR3: CASRPERVGSYEQYF. The CDR3 nucleotides read TGTGCCAGCAGGCCGGAGCGGGTTGGGTCCTACGAGCAGTACTTC.

The V and J genes are TRBV6-5 and TRBJ2-2, with TRBD1 identical over 10 bases. This CDR3 region has 14 residues. The J segment lost 4 bases and the V segment lost 6 bases, leaving 2 bases of the junction unmatched. CDR1 and CDR2 (germline): MNHEY, SVGAGI. CDR3 region: CASRRDRGTGELFF. The CDR3 nucleotides are TGTGCCAGCAGAAGGGACAGGGGCACCGGGGAGCTGTTTTTT.